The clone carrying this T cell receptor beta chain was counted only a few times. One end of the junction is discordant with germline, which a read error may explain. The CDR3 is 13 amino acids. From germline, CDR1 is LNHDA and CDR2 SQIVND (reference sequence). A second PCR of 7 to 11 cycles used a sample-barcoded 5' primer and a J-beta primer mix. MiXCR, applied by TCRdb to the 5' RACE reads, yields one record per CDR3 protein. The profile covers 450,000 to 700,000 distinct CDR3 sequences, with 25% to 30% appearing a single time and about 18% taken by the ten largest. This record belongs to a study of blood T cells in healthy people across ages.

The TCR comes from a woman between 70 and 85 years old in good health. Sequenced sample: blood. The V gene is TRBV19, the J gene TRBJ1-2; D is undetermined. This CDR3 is CAGSTGRYYGYTF. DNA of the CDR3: TGTGCCGGTAGCACCGGACGGTACTATGGCTACACCTTC.